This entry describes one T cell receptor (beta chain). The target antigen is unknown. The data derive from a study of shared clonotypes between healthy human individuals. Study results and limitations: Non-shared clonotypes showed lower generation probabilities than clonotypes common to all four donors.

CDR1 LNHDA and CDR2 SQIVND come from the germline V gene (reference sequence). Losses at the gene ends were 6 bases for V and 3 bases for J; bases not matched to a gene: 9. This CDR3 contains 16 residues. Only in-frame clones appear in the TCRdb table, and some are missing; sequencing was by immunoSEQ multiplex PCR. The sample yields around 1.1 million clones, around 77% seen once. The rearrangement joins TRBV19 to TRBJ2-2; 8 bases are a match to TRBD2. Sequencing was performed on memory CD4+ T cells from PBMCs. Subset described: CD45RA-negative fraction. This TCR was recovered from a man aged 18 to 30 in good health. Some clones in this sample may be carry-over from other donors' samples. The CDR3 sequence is CASRGSGTIYTGELFF. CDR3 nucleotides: TGTGCCAGTAGGGGTAGCGGGACTATATACACCGGGGAGCTGTTTTTT.